This record looks at one T cell receptor (beta chain) sequence and its context. What it recognizes is unknown. Primers for the PCR totalled 60 Vbeta and 13 Jbeta. Clones were read by immunoSEQ multiplex PCR, and TCRdb kept only the in-frame ones, dropping some. The sample lists some 140,000 clones; roughly three quarters were seen once. This entry comes from a study of cytomegalovirus exposure and HLA in healthy donors. Study context: From donors who were HLA-typed, an early data release held 70 million to 90 million unique TCRs. Out of 398 genotyped donors, roughly 80% belonged to the Caucasian-associated ancestry cluster.

Germline loops: CDR1 MGHDK, CDR2 SYGVNS. This CDR3 contains 14 residues. V was shortened by 3 bases and J by 7 bases, with 13 bases between the two germline ends. Findings and caveats of the study: In a later analysis, parvovirus B19, influenza, CMV and Epstein-Barr virus appeared linked to several top co-occurrence clusters.

This chain links TRBV25-1 with TRBJ1-5; D gene ambiguous. The specimen sequenced was PBMCs. This TCR was sampled from a woman under 30 in good health and CMV-seronegative. This CDR3 is CASSDVGELQPQHF. The CDR3 DNA reads as TGTGCCAGCAGTGACGTAGGAGAGCTACAGCCCCAGCATTTT.